The rows below give T cell receptor beta chains drawn from one sample of a study of blood T cell repertoires in COVID-19. Assay: immunoSEQ multiplex PCR; the TCRdb copy retains only in-frame clones and omits some. The sample holds approximately 200,000 clones, 80% to 90% seen once. Sequenced sample: PBMCs or T cells enriched from blood (not recorded which). These TCRs come from a man aged 25 to 40 in a cohort exposed to, infected with or recovered from COVID-19 (not recorded which). Each CDR3 is given without its conserved first and last residue. Each record gives: J gene, CDR3 length, V gene, CDR3 protein.

>TRBJ2-3|13|TRBV18
ASSPILEATDTQY
>TRBJ2-1|13|TRBV28
ASSLQGVTYNEQF
>TRBJ2-2|13|TRBV29-1
SVVLLQGAGGELF
>TRBJ2-1|12|TRBV27
ASSFLGGGNEQF
>TRBJ2-3|11|TRBV19
ASSGGATDTQY
>TRBJ1-4|13|TRBV28
ASSFDRATNEKLF
>TRBJ1-5|14|TRBV7-8
ASSLSGHSTGQPQH
>TRBJ1-5|11|TRBV28
ASSEPPHQPQH
>TRBJ2-3|14|TRBV29-1
SVWGGLAGPTDTQY
>TRBJ1-1|12|TRBV7-6
ASSLGGVNTEAF
>TRBJ2-1|13|TRBV6-5
ASRRTGTLPNEQF
>TRBJ2-7|12|TRBV5-6
ASSLVTSRSEQY
>TRBJ2-7|11|TRBV27
ASRGTGLHEQY
>TRBJ2-1|10|TRBV28
ASSLLGSEQF
>TRBJ2-1|11|TRBV5-1
ASSWSGTNEQF
>TRBJ2-2|10|TRBV28
AIRGPTGELF
>TRBJ1-1|15|TRBV3-1/TRBV3-2
ASSQDHAGQGATEAF
>TRBJ1-2|11|TRBV13
ASSLGQNYGYT
>TRBJ1-3|10|TRBV29-1
SVVQVGNTIY
>TRBJ2-1|12|TRBV19
ASTPGQGRGEQF
>TRBJ1-1|12|TRBV7-9
ASSLIESNPEAF
>TRBJ2-7|19|TRBV19
ASSIGPVWGQGRGRPYEQY
>TRBJ2-1|10|TRBV6-2/TRBV6-3
ASSSPGHEQF
>TRBJ2-2|14|TRBV7-9
ASSLAAGVTSGELF
>TRBJ1-5|10|TRBV12-3/TRBV12-4
ASRTNNQPQH
>TRBJ2-1|12|TRBV10-3
AISDAGGGDEQF
>TRBJ1-5|13|TRBV6-5
ASSSDRGPNQPQH
>TRBJ2-2|12|TRBV19
ASSIHRGTGELF
>TRBJ1-6|14|TRBV5-5
ASSFDRGQRTSPLH
>TRBJ2-7|12|TRBV2
ASKHTQGSYEQY
>TRBJ2-4|13|TRBV4-3
ASSQGLLAKNIQY